What follows are 3 T cell receptor beta chains derived from one specimen sequenced in a study of PD-1 blockade in mismatch repair-deficient tumors. Repertoires were generated with immunoSEQ multiplex PCR, while TCRdb's copy carries only in-frame clones and drops some. Of about 34,000 clones in the sample, roughly 80% are singletons; the top ten hold under 3.5%. Sequencing was performed on PBMCs, taken 6 to 7 weeks after starting pembrolizumab. Every receptor here comes from an adult with mismatch repair-deficient cancer.

J is TRBJ1-3 and V is TRBV4-1; the match to TRBD1 covers 7 bases. Germline CDR1 MGHRA, CDR2 YSYEKL. The CDR3 length is 17 residues. Unmatched junction bases numbered 17, after V lost 4 bases and J lost 8 bases. CDR3 residues: CASSPRGRGSGSDTIYF. The CDR3 nucleotides are TGCGCCAGCAGCCCGAGGGGGCGGGGATCGGGTTCGGACACCATATATTTT.

The V gene is TRBV2, the J gene TRBJ2-4, with D perhaps matching TRBD2 (5 bases). The CDR3 spans 15 residues. The germline V gene encodes CDR1 SNHLY and CDR2 FYNNEI. V dropped 5 bases and J dropped 0 bases, with 11 bases sitting between them. The chain's CDR3 is CASSSGLLAKNIQYF. CDR3 sequence (DNA): TGTGCCAGCAGTTCGGGGTTACTAGCCAAAAACATTCAGTACTTC.

This clone was seen only a few times. The CDR3: CASTPGGGGTYF. CDR3 coding DNA: TGTGCCAGCACTCCAGGGGGCGGCGGGACCTACTTC. The chain employs TRBV28 and TRBJ2-7; 8 positions match TRBD1. Germline CDR1 MDHEN, CDR2 SYDVKM. V was pared by 7 bases and J by 13 bases, with 12 bases of the junction left unmatched. This CDR3 spans 12 amino acids.